The next 10 T cell receptor beta chains were all read from a single sample in a study of T-cell memory formation after mild COVID-19. TCRdb ran MiXCR on the 5' RACE reads and lists one entry per CDR3 protein. The sample comprises approximately 480,000 distinct CDR3 sequences, roughly 20% of which are singletons, and approximately 13% rests with the top ten. The sample comprised PBMCs or a T cell subset sorted from them (not recorded which). Source of these receptors: an adult woman who had mild COVID-19 (a few samples of this study predate the infection). Cell type and time point are not known.

In its sample, this clonotype was seen a few times. The chain joins TRBV4-3 to TRBJ2-1; 9 positions agree with TRBD2. Germline CDR1 reads LGHNA; CDR2 reads YSLEER. The V and J ends lost 0 bases and 2 bases, in that order; junction bases with no gene match: 5. CDR3 length equals 17 residues. CDR3 sequence: CASSQDRASGTYNEQFF. CDR3 nucleotides: TGCGCCAGCAGCCAAGATAGGGCTAGCGGGACCTACAATGAGCAGTTCTTC.

The CDR3 coding sequence is TGTGCCAGCAGCGTATTAGAGGGGGGCACTAATGAAAAACTGTTTTTT. Translating gives CASSVLEGGTNEKLFF. V is TRBV9 and J is TRBJ1-4, with TRBD1 as a possible D gene (6 bases). V lost 1 base and J lost 2, with 12 bases in between. The CDR3 has 16 residues. The germline CDR1 and CDR2 sequences are SGDLS and YYNGEE.

This clonotype was detected many times. The V and J genes are TRBV12-3 or TRBV12-4 and TRBJ1-2; the D is unclear. Trimming shortened V by 1 base and J by 3 bases, and 9 bases separated the two germline ends. This CDR3 has 14 amino acids. CDR3 sequence (DNA): TGTGCCAGCAGTTTAGGGGGATGGTACTATGGCTACACCTTC. This encodes CASSLGGWYYGYTF.

The chain links TRBV7-2 to TRBJ2-3, with D maybe TRBD2 (6 bases). Germline CDR1 and CDR2: SGHTA and FQGNSA. The CDR3 has 15 amino acids. The V gene lost 1 base and the J gene lost 6 bases, with 14 bases spanning the gap. The CDR3 protein is CASSLEVGRSDTQYF. CDR3 bases: TGTGCCAGCAGCTTAGAGGTCGGGAGATCCGATACGCAGTATTTT.

The V and J genes are TRBV12-3 or TRBV12-4 and TRBJ1-4; D is unclear. V was clipped by 2 bases and J by 6 bases, with 7 bases between them. The CDR3 spans 13 residues. CDR3 nucleotides: TGTGCCAGCAGTTTAAGTCTCTATGAAAAACTGTTTTTT. It is translated as CASSLSLYEKLFF.

This chain uses TRBV27 with TRBJ1-5; weak D call: TRBD1 (5 bases). The CDR3 length is 14 residues. Germline V gives CDR1 MNHEY, CDR2 SMNVEV (reference sequence). V was pared by 5 bases and J by 0 bases, with 8 bases between. DNA for the CDR3: TGTGCCAGCAGTCGGACACATAGCAATCAGCCCCAGCATTTT. Encoded protein: CASSRTHSNQPQHF.

This clonotype appeared many times. In DNA form, the CDR3 reads TGTGCCAGCAGTTATAGCGGGTCGTACAATGAGCAGTTCTTC. This gives the protein CASSYSGSYNEQFF. This chain connects TRBV6-5 to TRBJ2-1; 7 bases align to TRBD2. V dropped 3 bases and J dropped 4; count of bases not matched to a gene: 3. Germline values: CDR1 MNHEY, CDR2 SVGAGI. This CDR3 contains 14 residues.

The genes are TRBV7-9 and TRBJ1-4; D call uncertain. There are 16 residues in the CDR3. Per germline, CDR1 SEHNR and CDR2 FQNEAQ (reference sequence). CDR3 residues: CVTRKEVVSFNEKLFF. The CDR3 region has the DNA TGTGTCACCCGGAAGGAGGTTGTCAGCTTTAATGAAAAACTGTTTTTT.

This clonotype was seen a few times. V and J are TRBV6-5 and TRBJ2-7; TRBD1 aligns across 8 bases. The germline gives CDR1 MNHEY, CDR2 SVGAGI. The CDR3 loop spans 16 amino acids. Germline trimming cut 5 bases from V and 3 bases from J; bases unmatched to any gene: 12. CDR3 coding DNA: TGTGCCAGCAGTCTAACCGGGACAGGCTGGGGCTACGAGCAGTACTTC. It is translated as CASSLTGTGWGYEQYF.

The CDR3 DNA follows: TGTGCCAGCAGTTTCGTCCGGGGAACCTACAATGAGCAGTTCTTC. It yields the protein CASSFVRGTYNEQFF. The chain has TRBV12-3 or TRBV12-4 and TRBJ2-1, with D possibly being TRBD2 (5 bases). V lost 3 bases to trimming and J lost 2 bases, with 11 bases between them. The CDR3 spans 15 residues.